The 16 T cell receptor beta chains below were found in one sample sequenced in a study of blood T cell repertoires in COVID-19. The repertoire was sequenced with immunoSEQ multiplex PCR; TCRdb's copy has only in-frame clones and lacks some. The profile shows roughly 250,000 clones, about 86% of them singletons. The specimen was peripheral blood. These receptors originate from a woman in her twenties or thirties with COVID-19, enrolled during active disease.

The chain couples TRBV7-8 to TRBJ1-2; 7 nucleotides line up with TRBD1. The germline CDR1 and CDR2 sequences are SGHVS and FQNEAQ. The CDR3 runs to 13 residues. V dropped 5 bases and J dropped 5; count of bases not matched to a gene: 5. CDR3 coding DNA: TGTGCCAGCAGCCAAGGGACAGTTTATGGCTACACCTTC. Translating gives CASSQGTVYGYTF.

This clone was seen a single time. V is TRBV5-1 and J is TRBJ2-7, with 8 positions matching TRBD2. The germline V gene has CDR1 SGHRS and CDR2 YFSETQ. With V trimmed by 0 bases and J by 2 bases, 7 bases remained unmatched. The CDR3 consists of 16 residues. The CDR3 DNA sequence: TGCGCCAGCAGCTTGGCGGCGGGGGGATCTACCTACGAGCAGTACTTC. Translated: CASSLAAGGSTYEQYF.

The chain combines TRBV5-4 with TRBJ2-7, with TRBD2 matching over 7 bases. The CDR3 runs 13 residues. CDR1 is SGHNT and CDR2 is YYREEE in the germline V gene (reference sequence). The V and J ends lost 6 bases and 3 bases, in that order; junction bases with no gene match: 6. The CDR3 DNA is TGTGCCAGCATGGGGGGGGATTTCTACGAGCAGTACTTC. It translates to CASMGGDFYEQYF.

This clone is a singleton in its sample. The chain is built from TRBV5-4 and TRBJ2-1, with 8 bases identical to TRBD2. V shed 0 bases, J shed 6 bases, and the junction held 5 bases outside the gene matches. CDR1 and CDR2 from the germline V gene are SGHNT and YYREEE (reference sequence). The length of the CDR3 is 15 residues. CDR3 residues: CASSLAFSGVNEQFF. The CDR3 bases are TGTGCCAGCAGCTTGGCGTTTAGCGGGGTCAATGAGCAGTTCTTC.

The J gene is TRBJ2-1, the V gene TRBV7-2, with D possibly being TRBD2 (7 bases). The V end lost 3 bases, the J end lost 4 bases, and 13 bases lay between the germline ends. The V gene's germline CDR1 is SGHTA and CDR2 FQGNSA. This CDR3 has 15 residues. CDR3 amino acids: CASSFGGGTYNEQFF. In DNA, the CDR3 is TGTGCCAGCAGCTTTGGCGGGGGCACGTACAATGAGCAGTTCTTC.

The CDR3 sequence: CSARDQYEQYF. Here the CDR3 DNA reads TGCAGTGCTAGAGATCAGTACGAGCAGTACTTC. The chain is built from TRBV20-1 and TRBJ2-7, with D hard to call. Germline CDR1 and CDR2: DFQATT and SNEGSKA (reference sequence). Trimming shortened V by 0 bases and J by 4 bases, and 4 bases separated the two germline ends. CDR3 length equals 11 residues.

The rearrangement links TRBV4-1 to TRBJ2-7; D uncertain. CDR3 size: 15 residues. CDR1 is MGHRA and CDR2 is YSYEKL in the germline V gene. Trimming pared 2 bases from V and 2 bases from J, leaving 13 bases between. CDR3 in amino acids: CASSQLVGPTYEQYF. CDR3 bases: TGCGCCAGCAGCCAACTAGTAGGCCCGACCTACGAGCAGTACTTC.

The gene calls are TRBV29-1 and TRBJ2-3; TRBD1 agrees at 7 bases. Germline lookup yields CDR1 SQVTM and CDR2 ANQGSEA. This CDR3 spans 14 amino acids. V gave up 4 bases and J gave up 2 bases; unmatched junction bases: 6. The CDR3 DNA sequence: TGCAGCGTTGGTAAGGGGGCCAACACAGATACGCAGTATTTT. Amino acids: CSVGKGANTDTQYF.

The chain uses TRBV3-1 (or the pseudogene TRBV3-2) and TRBJ1-6; the D gene is possibly TRBD1 (6 bases). This CDR3 has 15 amino acids. CDR1 is LGHDT, CDR2 YNNKEL, per germline (reference sequence). Trimming removed 3 bases at V and 7 bases at J, with 13 bases between. The CDR3 sequence: CASSHTQGRNSPLHF. The DNA of the CDR3 is TGTGCCAGCAGCCATACACAGGGAAGGAATTCACCCCTCCACTTT.

The chain has TRBV4-1 and TRBJ2-3, with TRBD1 matching over 7 bases. CDR3 length equals 15 residues. The germline gives CDR1 MGHRA, CDR2 YSYEKL. The ends lost 4 bases at V and 3 bases at J; junction bases unmatched: 7. The CDR3 region is CASSPPGGRTDTQYF. The CDR3 DNA is TGCGCCAGCAGCCCCCCAGGGGGACGTACAGATACGCAGTATTTT.

V gene TRBV3-1 (or the pseudogene TRBV3-2) combines with J gene TRBJ1-6; no reliable D call. This CDR3 comprises 16 residues. Germline V gives CDR1 LGHDT, CDR2 YNNKEL (reference sequence). V lost 4 bases and J lost 8, with 18 bases in between. For the CDR3, the DNA is TGTGCCAGCAGCCGCATCGGTGGGGTGAGGGATTCACCCCTCCACTTT. It encodes CASSRIGGVRDSPLHF.

The V call is TRBV11-3, the J call TRBJ2-3; unclear D gene. The germline gives CDR1 SGHNT, CDR2 YENEEA. The CDR3 loop spans 12 amino acids. The ends were cut back, 1 base at V and 6 bases at J, with 5 bases in the middle. The CDR3 spells CASSLVEDTQYF. The DNA of the CDR3 is TGTGCCAGCAGCTTAGTTGAGGATACGCAGTATTTT.

V gene TRBV6-5 combines with J gene TRBJ1-4; 9 bases match TRBD1. Trimming removed 8 bases from V and 0 bases from J; junction bases left unmatched: 4. The V gene's germline CDR1 is MNHEY and CDR2 SVGAGI. The CDR3 loop spans 15 amino acids. In DNA form, the CDR3 reads TGTGCCAGCGGGGACAGGGCTGCAACTAATGAAAAACTGTTTTTT. Protein: CASGDRAATNEKLFF.

V is TRBV3-1 (or the pseudogene TRBV3-2) and J is TRBJ1-6, with D possibly being TRBD1 (6 bases). The CDR3 has 20 residues. Germline V lookup: CDR1 LGHDT, CDR2 YNNKEL (reference sequence). Trimming took off 1 base at V and 6 bases at J, with 25 bases between the two ends. CDR3: CASSQAFRDRLRGGNSPLHF. The DNA of the CDR3 is TGTGCCAGCAGCCAAGCATTCCGGGACCGTCTTAGAGGGGGTAATTCACCCCTCCACTTT.

This clone turned up a few times. The J gene is TRBJ2-1, the V gene TRBV25-1; 9 nucleotides agree with TRBD1. Germline loops: CDR1 MGHDK, CDR2 SYGVNS. Unmatched junction bases numbered 5, after V lost 3 bases and J lost 2 bases. CDR3 length: 16 amino acids. CDR3 in DNA: TGTGCCAGCAGTGATTTGGGGGACAGGGCCTACAATGAGCAGTTCTTC. Translating gives CASSDLGDRAYNEQFF.

The gene calls are TRBV28 and TRBJ2-7, with TRBD1 matching over 9 bases. There are 14 residues in the CDR3. Unmatched junction bases numbered 10, after V lost 7 bases and J lost 6 bases. Germline values: CDR1 MDHEN, CDR2 SYDVKM. As DNA, the CDR3 is TGTGCCAGCAACCCCGGGACAGGGTCGACCGAGCAGTACTTC. It encodes CASNPGTGSTEQYF. Full variable domain (missing parts from reference TRBV28 and TRBJ2-7): DVKVTQSSRYLVKRTGEKVFLECVQDMDHENMFWYRQDPGLGLRLIYFSYDVKMKEKGDIPEGYSVSREKKERFSLILESASTNQTSMYLCASNPGTGSTEQYFGPGTRLTVT.